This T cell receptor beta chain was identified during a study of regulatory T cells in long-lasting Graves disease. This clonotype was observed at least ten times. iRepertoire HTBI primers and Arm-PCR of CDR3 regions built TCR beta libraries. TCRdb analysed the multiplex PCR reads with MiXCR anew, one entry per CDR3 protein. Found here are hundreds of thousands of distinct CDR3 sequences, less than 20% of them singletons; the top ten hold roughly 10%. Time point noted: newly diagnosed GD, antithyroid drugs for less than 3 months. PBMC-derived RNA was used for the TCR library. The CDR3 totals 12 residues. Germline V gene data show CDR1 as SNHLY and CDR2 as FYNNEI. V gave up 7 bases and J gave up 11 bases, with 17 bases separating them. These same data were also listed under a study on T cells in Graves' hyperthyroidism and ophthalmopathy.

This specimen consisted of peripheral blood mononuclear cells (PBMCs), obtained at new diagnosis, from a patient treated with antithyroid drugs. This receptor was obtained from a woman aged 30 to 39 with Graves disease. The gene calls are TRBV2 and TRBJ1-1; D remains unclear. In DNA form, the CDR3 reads TGTGCCAGCATCATCCAGAGTCACGGCGCTTTCTTT. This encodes CASIIQSHGAFF.